This is a list of T cell receptor beta chains from one sample in a study of T cells after yellow fever vaccination. In TCRdb, the 5' RACE reads were re-called with MiXCR into one record per CDR3 protein. The top ten hold roughly 18% of the sample, which has a few hundred thousand distinct CDR3 sequences, around a tenth seen once. This specimen consisted of PBMCs, obtained on the day of the first yellow fever vaccination. The receptor source for this set is a man between 18 and 35 years old who received the YFV17D yellow fever vaccine. Each CDR3 is given with its conserved first and last residue. The order of the fields is J gene, V gene, clone size, D gene, CDR3 DNA, CDR3 protein. The D gene is left open where the match is weak. Clone size is shown for a subset of rows, as once, few, many or a class of expanded clone.

TRBJ2-3 | TRBV7-3 | few | TRBD2 | TGTGCCAGCAGCTTATTAGGGGGCGGGGGGGATACAGATACGCAGTATTTT | CASSLLGGGGDTDTQYF
TRBJ2-5 | TRBV2 | - | - | TGTGCCAGCGGAGCTAGCTCAGAGACCCAGTACTTC | CASGASSETQYF
TRBJ2-1 | TRBV7-2 | few | TRBD1 | TGTGCCAGCAGTTCGGGACAGGGTAGTAATGAGCAGTTCTTC | CASSSGQGSNEQFF
TRBJ2-2 | TRBV4-3 | - | TRBD1 | TGCGCCAGCAGCCAAGAGCAGGGGGACACCGGGGAGCTGTTTTTT | CASSQEQGDTGELFF
TRBJ2-5 | TRBV20-1 | - | TRBD1 | TGCAGTGCTAGAATCAGGGGGCTGGAGACCCAGTACTTC | CSARIRGLETQYF
TRBJ2-2 | TRBV4-1 | - | - | TGCGCCAGCAGCCAAGAGGGCGGGGGCGCGAACGGGGAGCTGTTTTTT | CASSQEGGGANGELFF
TRBJ2-3 | TRBV18 | - | - | TGTGCCAGCTCACCACCGGGTGATTATACGCAGTATTTT | CASSPPGDYTQYF
TRBJ2-7 | TRBV20-1 | many | - | TGCAGTGCTAGCACGGGGTCCTACGAGCAGTACTTC | CSASTGSYEQYF
TRBJ2-7 | TRBV25-1 | many | - | TGTGCCAGCAGTGAACGGGGGACGATGACCTACGAGCAGTACTTC | CASSERGTMTYEQYF
TRBJ2-5 | TRBV12-3/TRBV12-4 | few | TRBD1 | TGTGCCAGCAATCCCCAGGGGGCGGGGGAGACCCAGTACTTC | CASNPQGAGETQYF
TRBJ2-7 | TRBV19 | - | TRBD1 | TGTGCCAGTAGAAAGACAGGACAGGGCTACGAGCAGTACTTC | CASRKTGQGYEQYF
TRBJ2-1 | TRBV5-1 | few | - | TGCGCCAGCAGCCGCCCGGGGTTGGGCGATGAGCAGTTCTTC | CASSRPGLGDEQFF
TRBJ2-7 | TRBV7-3 | few | - | TGTGCCAGCAGCGTAGACCCCCGAGACAGAGGGGTCGAGCAGTACTTC | CASSVDPRDRGVEQYF
TRBJ2-5 | TRBV5-1 | many | - | TGCGCCAGCAGCCAGGGCGGACAGTACCAAGAGACCCAGTACTTC | CASSQGGQYQETQYF
TRBJ2-3 | TRBV5-4 | - | TRBD2 | TGTGCCAGCAGCGGTCGGGGGGGGCTTATGGATACGCAGTATTTT | CASSGRGGLMDTQYF
TRBJ2-3 | TRBV6-2/TRBV6-3 | - | - | TGTGCCAGCAGTTACTGGGGGACACAAGATAACACAGATACGCAGTATTTT | CASSYWGTQDNTDTQYF
TRBJ2-1 | TRBV29-1 | - | TRBD2 | TGCAGCGTTGAACTACTAGCGGGGGGTCCTGGTGAGCAGTTCTTC | CSVELLAGGPGEQFF
TRBJ1-1 | TRBV28 | - | - | TGTGCCAGCGGGGCGGCGCCTGAAGCTTTCTTT | CASGAAPEAFF
TRBJ2-7 | TRBV6-2/TRBV6-3 | many | - | TGTGCCACACAGTGGGGCCGTGGGGAGCAGTACTTC | CATQWGRGEQYF
TRBJ2-1 | TRBV10-3 | few | TRBD1 | TGTGCCATCAGTGAGCCGGACAGGGTCAATGAGCAGTTCTTC | CAISEPDRVNEQFF
TRBJ1-2 | TRBV7-2 | - | TRBD1 | TGTGCCAGCAGCCCCGGGACAGGGGGCGCCCGTAGGGGCTACACCTTC | CASSPGTGGARRGYTF
TRBJ1-1 | TRBV18 | few | - | TGTGCCAGCTCACCCTCCGAGGGAGCGATGAACACTGAAGCTTTCTTT | CASSPSEGAMNTEAFF
TRBJ1-6 | TRBV7-6 | - | TRBD1 | TGTGCCAGCAGCTTAATGACAGGGTCTAATTCACCCCTCCACTTT | CASSLMTGSNSPLHF
TRBJ1-2 | TRBV11-2 | few | - | TGTGCCAGCAGCTTTAAAGAGGTCCGTTATGGCTACACCTTC | CASSFKEVRYGYTF